This T cell receptor beta chain was sequenced in a study of blood T cells in healthy people across ages. From germline, CDR1 is SGHVS and CDR2 FNYEAQ. The CDR3 has 15 residues. V was shortened by 5 bases and J by 0 bases, with 8 bases between the two germline ends. A second about 7 to 11 cycle PCR used barcoded and J-beta primers. TCRdb recomputed calls from the 5' RACE reads with MiXCR, one row per CDR3 protein. The table shows fewer than 2 million distinct CDR3 sequences, with about two fifths occurring only once. This clonotype turned up a few times. This chain links TRBV7-6 with TRBJ1-6, with a tentative D call TRBD1 (5 bases). What was sequenced was blood. The TCR originated in a human donor in good health. CDR3 residues: CASSRGGSYNSPLHF. CDR3 DNA sequence: TGTGCCAGCAGCCGCGGGGGCTCCTATAATTCACCCCTCCACTTT.